The T cell receptor (beta chain) under discussion was sequenced for a study of identical twins. The germline V gene has CDR1 DFQATT and CDR2 SNEGSKA (reference sequence). The V and J ends lost 5 bases and 4 bases, in that order; junction bases with no gene match: 10. The CDR3 spans 14 residues. Overall study results and limits: Compared with unrelated sharing, twin-shared out-of-frame alpha sequences had more low-probability sequences. Less excess twin sharing appeared in beta out-of-frame sequences.

cDNA molecules carried unique molecular identifiers, and template switching added a universal primer site. MiXCR, applied by TCRdb to the 5' RACE reads, yields one record per CDR3 protein. Counted here are about 730,000 distinct CDR3 sequences, 21% occurring once; the ten biggest clones make up roughly 4.3%. For this clonotype: Its antigen remains unidentified.

This same sample was also part of a study on T cells expressing NK-cell markers. That paper adds: Several donors had dominant NKG2C+ clonotypes that comprised roughly 1.0-8% of their CD8+ T cells.

The TCR comes from a woman aged 18-30 years in good health. Sequencing was done on a sample of PBMCs. The rearrangement uses TRBV20-1 and TRBJ2-5; 7 positions match TRBD1. CDR3 region: CSASPLDRLETQYF. The CDR3 coding sequence is TGCAGTGCTTCCCCCCTGGACAGGTTAGAGACCCAGTACTTC.